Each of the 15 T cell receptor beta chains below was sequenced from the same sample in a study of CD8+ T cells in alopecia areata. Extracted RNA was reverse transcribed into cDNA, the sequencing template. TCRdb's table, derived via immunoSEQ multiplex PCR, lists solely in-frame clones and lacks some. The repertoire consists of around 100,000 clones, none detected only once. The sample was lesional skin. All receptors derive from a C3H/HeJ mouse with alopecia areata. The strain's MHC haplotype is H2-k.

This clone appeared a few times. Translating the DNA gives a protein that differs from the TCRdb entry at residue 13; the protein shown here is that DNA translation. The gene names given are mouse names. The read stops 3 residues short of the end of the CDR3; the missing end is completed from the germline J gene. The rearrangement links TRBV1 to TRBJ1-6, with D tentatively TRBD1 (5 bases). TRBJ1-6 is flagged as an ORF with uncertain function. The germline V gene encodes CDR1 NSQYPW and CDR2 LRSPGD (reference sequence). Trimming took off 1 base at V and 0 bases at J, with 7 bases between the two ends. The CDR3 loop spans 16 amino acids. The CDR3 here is CTCSAGRASYNSPLYF. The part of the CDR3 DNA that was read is TGCACCTGCAGTGCAGGCAGGGCTTCCTATAATTCGCCC.

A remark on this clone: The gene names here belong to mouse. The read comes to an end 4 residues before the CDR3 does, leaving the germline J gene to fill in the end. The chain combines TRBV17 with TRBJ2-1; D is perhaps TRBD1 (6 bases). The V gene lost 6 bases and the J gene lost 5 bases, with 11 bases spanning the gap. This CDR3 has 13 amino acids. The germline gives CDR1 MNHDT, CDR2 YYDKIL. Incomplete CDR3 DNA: TGTGCTAGCAGACAGGGAGGGGATGCT. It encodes CASRQGGDA. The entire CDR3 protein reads CASRQGGDAEQFF.

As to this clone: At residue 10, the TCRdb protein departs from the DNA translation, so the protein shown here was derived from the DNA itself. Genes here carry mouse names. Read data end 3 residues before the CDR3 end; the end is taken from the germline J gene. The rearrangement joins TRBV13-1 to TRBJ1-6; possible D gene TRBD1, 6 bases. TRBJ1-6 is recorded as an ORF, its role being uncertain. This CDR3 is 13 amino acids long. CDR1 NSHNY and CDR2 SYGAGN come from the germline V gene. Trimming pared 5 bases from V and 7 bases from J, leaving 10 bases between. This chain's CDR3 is CASRGDKNSPLYF. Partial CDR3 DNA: TGTGCCAGCAGGGGGGACAAAAATTCGCCC.

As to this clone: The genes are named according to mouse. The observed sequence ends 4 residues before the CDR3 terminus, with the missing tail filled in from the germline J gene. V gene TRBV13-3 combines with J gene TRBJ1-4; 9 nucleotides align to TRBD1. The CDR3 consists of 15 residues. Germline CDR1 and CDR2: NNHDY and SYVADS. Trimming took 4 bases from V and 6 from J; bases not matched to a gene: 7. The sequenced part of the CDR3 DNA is TGTGCCAGCAGTCCCGGACAGGGGTACGACGAA. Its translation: CASSPGQGYDE. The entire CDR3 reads CASSPGQGYDERLFF.

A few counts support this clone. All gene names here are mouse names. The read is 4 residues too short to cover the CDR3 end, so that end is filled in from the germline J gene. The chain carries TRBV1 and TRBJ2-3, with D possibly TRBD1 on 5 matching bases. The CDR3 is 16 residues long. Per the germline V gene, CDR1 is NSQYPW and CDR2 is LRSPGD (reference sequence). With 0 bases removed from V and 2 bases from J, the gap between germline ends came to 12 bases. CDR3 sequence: CTCSAEKGSVAETLYF. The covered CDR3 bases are TGCACCTGCAGTGCAGAAAAGGGGTCTGTTGCAGAA.

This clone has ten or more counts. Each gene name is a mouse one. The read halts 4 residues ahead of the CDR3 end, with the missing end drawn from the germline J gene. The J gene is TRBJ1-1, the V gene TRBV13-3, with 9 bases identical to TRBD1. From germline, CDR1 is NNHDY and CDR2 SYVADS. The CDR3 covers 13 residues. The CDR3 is CASGGTGRTEVFF. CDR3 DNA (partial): TGTGCCAGCGGAGGGACAGGGAGGACA.

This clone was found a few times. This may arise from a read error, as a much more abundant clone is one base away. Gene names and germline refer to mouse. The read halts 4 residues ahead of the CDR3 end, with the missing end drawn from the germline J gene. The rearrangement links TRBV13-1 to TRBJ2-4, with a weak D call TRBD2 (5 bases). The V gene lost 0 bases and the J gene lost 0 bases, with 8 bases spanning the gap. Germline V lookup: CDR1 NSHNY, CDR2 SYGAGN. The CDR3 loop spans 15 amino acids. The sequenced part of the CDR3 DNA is TGTGCCAGCAGTGATGACTGGAGTAGTCAAAAC. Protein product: CASSDDWSSQN. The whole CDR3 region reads CASSDDWSSQNTLYF.

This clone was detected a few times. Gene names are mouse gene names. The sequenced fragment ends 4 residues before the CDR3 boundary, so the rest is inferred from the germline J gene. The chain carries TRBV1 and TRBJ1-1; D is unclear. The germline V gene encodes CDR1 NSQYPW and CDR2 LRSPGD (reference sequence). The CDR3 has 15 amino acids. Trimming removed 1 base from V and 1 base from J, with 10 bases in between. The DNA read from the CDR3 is TGCACCTGCAGTGCAGGGGAACAACTAAACACA. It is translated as CTCSAGEQLNT. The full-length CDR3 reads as CTCSAGEQLNTEVFF.

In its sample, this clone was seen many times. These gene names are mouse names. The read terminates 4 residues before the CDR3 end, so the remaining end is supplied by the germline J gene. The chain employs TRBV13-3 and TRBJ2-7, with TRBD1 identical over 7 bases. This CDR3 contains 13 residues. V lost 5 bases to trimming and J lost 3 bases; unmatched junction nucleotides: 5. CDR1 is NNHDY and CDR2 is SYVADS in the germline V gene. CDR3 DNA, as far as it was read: TGTGCCAGCAGCGACCGGGACAGCTAT. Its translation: CASSDRDSY. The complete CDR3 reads CASSDRDSYEQYF.

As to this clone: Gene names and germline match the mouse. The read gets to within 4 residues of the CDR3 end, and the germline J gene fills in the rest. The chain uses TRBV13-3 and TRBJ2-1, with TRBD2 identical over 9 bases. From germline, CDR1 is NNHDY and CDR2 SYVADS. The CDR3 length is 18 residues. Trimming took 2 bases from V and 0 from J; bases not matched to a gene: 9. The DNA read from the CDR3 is TGTGCCAGCAGTGACGGGCTGGGGGGGGGTATTAACTATGCT. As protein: CASSDGLGGGINYA. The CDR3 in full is CASSDGLGGGINYAEQFF.

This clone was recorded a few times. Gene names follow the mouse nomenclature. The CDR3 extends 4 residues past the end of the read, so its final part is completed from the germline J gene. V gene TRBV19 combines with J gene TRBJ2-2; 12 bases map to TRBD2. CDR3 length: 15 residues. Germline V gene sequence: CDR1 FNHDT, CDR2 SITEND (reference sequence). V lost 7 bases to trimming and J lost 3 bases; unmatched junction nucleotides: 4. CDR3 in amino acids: CASAGTGGYTGQLYF. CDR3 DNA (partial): TGTGCCAGCGCCGGGACTGGGGGGTACACCGGG.

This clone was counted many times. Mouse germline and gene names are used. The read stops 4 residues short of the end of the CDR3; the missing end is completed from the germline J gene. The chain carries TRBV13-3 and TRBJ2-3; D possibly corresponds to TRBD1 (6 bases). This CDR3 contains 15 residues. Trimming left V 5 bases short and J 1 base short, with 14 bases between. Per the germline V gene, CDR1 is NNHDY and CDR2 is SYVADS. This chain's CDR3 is CASRKTGYRAETLYF. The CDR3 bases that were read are TGTGCCAGCAGGAAAACAGGGTACCGTGCAGAA.

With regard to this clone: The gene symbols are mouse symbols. CDR3 DNA (partial): TGTGCCAGCAGTCTCTGGGGGGGCGCAGACACCGGG. It specifies CASSLWGGADTG. The CDR3 as a whole reads CASSLWGGADTGQLYF. The J gene is TRBJ2-2, the V gene TRBV13-3, with 10 nucleotides matching TRBD2. The sequenced fragment ends 4 residues before the CDR3 boundary, so the rest is inferred from the germline J gene. V lost 4 bases to trimming and J lost 3 bases; unmatched junction nucleotides: 6. Germline-derived CDR1 and CDR2 are NNHDY and SYVADS. CDR3 length: 16 residues.

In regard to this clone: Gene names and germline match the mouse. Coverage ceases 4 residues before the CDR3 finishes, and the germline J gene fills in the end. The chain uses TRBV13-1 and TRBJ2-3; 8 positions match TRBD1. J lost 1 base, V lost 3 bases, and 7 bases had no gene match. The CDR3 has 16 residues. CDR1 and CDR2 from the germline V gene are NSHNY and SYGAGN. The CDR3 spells CASSGQGLVGAETLYF. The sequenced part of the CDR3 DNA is TGTGCCAGCAGTGGACAGGGGTTGGTTGGTGCAGAA.

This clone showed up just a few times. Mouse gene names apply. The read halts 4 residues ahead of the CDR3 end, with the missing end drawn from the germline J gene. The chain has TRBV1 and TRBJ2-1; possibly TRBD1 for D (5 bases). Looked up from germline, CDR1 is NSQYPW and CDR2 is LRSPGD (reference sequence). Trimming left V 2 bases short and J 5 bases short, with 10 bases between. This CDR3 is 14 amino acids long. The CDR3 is CTCSARQKDAEQFF. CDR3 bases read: TGCACCTGCAGTGCACGACAGAAGGATGCT.